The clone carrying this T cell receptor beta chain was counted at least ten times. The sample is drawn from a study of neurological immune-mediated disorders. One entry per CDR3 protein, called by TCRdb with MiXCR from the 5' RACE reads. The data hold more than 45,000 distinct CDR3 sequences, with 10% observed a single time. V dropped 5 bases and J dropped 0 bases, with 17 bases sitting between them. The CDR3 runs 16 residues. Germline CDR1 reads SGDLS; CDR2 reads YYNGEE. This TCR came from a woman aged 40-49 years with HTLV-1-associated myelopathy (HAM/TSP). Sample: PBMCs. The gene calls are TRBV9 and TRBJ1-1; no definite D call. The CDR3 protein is CASRELRGYMNTEAFF. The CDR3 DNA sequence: TGTGCCAGCAGGGAGCTACGGGGATACATGAACACTGAAGCTTTCTTT.